This entry concerns a single T cell receptor beta chain. Its antigen is not identified. The CDR3 covers 17 residues. The germline V gene has CDR1 SGHTS and CDR2 YDEGEE. Trimming cost V 4 bases and J 0 bases, with 17 bases left between them. This record comes from a study of cytomegalovirus exposure and HLA in healthy donors. Study-level points and caveats: The likely explanation for a cluster of highly shared sequence variants was sequencing artifact. Later analysis identified a missense DCLRE1C variant that was linked to TCR beta V- and J-gene trimming. Follow-up analysis seemed to connect common viral pathogens with several of the most significant clusters identified. Presence/absence analysis assumed near-uniform sequencing depth across donors.

A multiplex PCR was run with 60 Vbeta primers and 13 Jbeta primers. Assay: immunoSEQ multiplex PCR; the TCRdb copy retains only in-frame clones and omits some. The sample carries under 75,000 clones, around 70% recorded once. Sequencing input: PBMCs. This clonotype originated in a human donor in good health. The chain is built from TRBV5-8 and TRBJ1-5, with TRBD1 as a possible D gene (6 bases). The CDR3 protein is CASSLPRGHYSNQPQHF. Here the CDR3 DNA reads TGTGCCAGCAGCCTGCCAAGGGGACATTATAGCAATCAGCCCCAGCATTTT.